This TCR beta chain was sequenced in a study of CD8 T cells in Susac syndrome. As for the study in general: At the time of blood draw, patients with Susac syndrome were therapy-naive, receiving corticosteroids, or receiving intravenous immunoglobulin alone.

The CDR3 spans 14 residues. Germline CDR1 is GTSNPN and CDR2 is SVGIG (reference sequence). V lost 4 bases to trimming and J lost 0 bases, with 12 bases between them. RNA in amounts of about 0.45 to 1 ug was reverse transcribed with random hexamers. TCRdb used MiXCR to reprocess the immunoSEQ multiplex PCR reads, holding one entry per CDR3 protein. In the table there are around 170,000 distinct CDR3 sequences, 94% of which are singletons. The sequencing sample was made of CD4+ T cells from PBMCs. The clonotype originates from a human donor with Susac syndrome. V gene TRBV30 combines with J gene TRBJ1-2; D unresolved. The CDR3 spells CAWKHRAANYGYTF. Here the CDR3 DNA reads TGTGCCTGGAAGCATCGGGCAGCTAACTATGGCTACACCTTC.